This TCR beta chain was found in a study of T cell changes during pregnancy in multiple sclerosis. Some clones are missing from TCRdb's copy, which holds only in-frame ones; the method was immunoSEQ multiplex PCR. Of about 59,000 clones in the sample, about 90% were seen once. Per the germline V gene, CDR1 is SGHDN and CDR2 is FVKESK. The CDR3 runs to 17 residues. Unmatched junction bases numbered 4, after V lost 1 base and J lost 0 bases. This clone was counted once. The starting material was peripheral blood, obtained in the third trimester of pregnancy. This TCR was recovered from a female donor in good health, enrolled as a control in a pregnancy study. This chain uses TRBV14 with TRBJ2-2, with 8 bases that match TRBD1. This CDR3 is CASSQGWGQANTGELFF. DNA of the CDR3: TGTGCCAGCAGCCAAGGCTGGGGACAGGCGAACACCGGGGAGCTGTTTTTT.